The 12 T cell receptor beta chains presented below share a single source sample, sequenced in a study of Tregs in tolerant kidney transplant recipients. The repertoire was sequenced with immunoSEQ multiplex PCR; TCRdb's copy has only in-frame clones and lacks some. The sample has 100,000 to 130,000 clones; roughly 90% are singletons. Source: CD4+ T cells from blood, taken before the transplant. These receptors were taken from a human donor who received a combined kidney and bone marrow transplant.

This chain uses TRBV7-6 with TRBJ2-3, with TRBD2 matching over 8 bases. Germline V gene lookup returns CDR1 SGHVS and CDR2 FNYEAQ. The V segment lost 1 base and the J segment 2 bases; nucleotides outside the gene matches: 5. The CDR3 is 16 amino acids. In nucleotides, the CDR3 is TGTGCCAGCAGCTTAGGTTCCGGGAGGGCCACAGATACGCAGTATTTT. It codes for CASSLGSGRATDTQYF.

The chain joins TRBV4-3 to TRBJ2-6; maybe TRBD1 (6 bases). CDR1 is LGHNA, CDR2 YSLEER, per germline. This CDR3 spans 18 amino acids. V was cut by 0 bases and J by 0 bases, with 12 bases left in between. For the CDR3, the DNA is TGCGCCAGCAGCCAAGATCCCCAGGGGATCTCTGGGGCCAACGTCCTGACTTTC. This codes for CASSQDPQGISGANVLTF.

This clone was found once. DNA for the CDR3: TGTGCCAGCAGTTACTCGACGGGGTCCAAAAACATTCAGTACTTC. Translating it yields CASSYSTGSKNIQYF. This chain uses TRBV6-5 with TRBJ2-4, with D perhaps TRBD2 (5 bases). Trimming took off 0 bases at V and 2 bases at J, with 8 bases between the two ends. Germline V gives CDR1 MNHEY, CDR2 SVGAGI. The CDR3 contains 15 residues.

The chain has TRBV12-2 and TRBJ2-7; no check of the table's D call, TRBD1, against the DNA was made. TRBV12-2 constitutes a pseudogene. The CDR3 loop spans 16 amino acids. The CDR3 region has the DNA TGTGCAAGTCGCGCTTTCCGGGACAGGGGGTCCTACGAGCAGTACTTC. It encodes CASRAFRDRGSYEQYF.

This chain uses TRBV4-1 with TRBJ1-2; TRBD1 matches at 7 bases. Germline CDR1 MGHRA, CDR2 YSYEKL. Unmatched junction bases numbered 10, after V lost 1 base and J lost 2 bases. This CDR3 comprises 17 residues. CDR3 in DNA: TGCGCCAGCAGCCAAGTGACAGGGATTGCTCCAAACTATGGCTACACCTTC. Translated: CASSQVTGIAPNYGYTF.

This clone has just a few counts. The chain uses TRBV27 and TRBJ1-1; TRBD1 might be the D (5 bases). V lost 0 bases, J lost 10 bases, and 12 bases lay in between. From germline, CDR1 is MNHEY and CDR2 SMNVEV (reference sequence). This CDR3 has 13 amino acids. CDR3 sequence (DNA): TGTGCCAGCAGTTTATCGCGGGGGGGGGTAGCTTTCTTT. Translated, it gives CASSLSRGGVAFF.

The chain couples TRBV7-2 to TRBJ2-7, with 12 bases aligning to TRBD2. Looked up from germline, CDR1 is SGHTA and CDR2 is FQGNSA. The length of the CDR3 is 15 residues. The ends lost 0 bases at V and 3 bases at J; junction bases unmatched: 0. The CDR3 bases are TGTGCCAGCAGCTTAGCGGGACTAGCGGGCTACGAGCAGTACTTC. It is translated as CASSLAGLAGYEQYF.

The rearrangement uses TRBV4-1 and TRBJ2-4; D is undetermined. The V end lost 0 bases, the J end lost 0 bases, and 15 bases lay between the germline ends. The germline CDR1 and CDR2 sequences are MGHRA and YSYEKL. This CDR3 contains 18 residues. In nucleotides, the CDR3 is TGCGCCAGCAGCCAAGATGTATGGCAGGTGATAGCCAAAAACATTCAGTACTTC. Translated, it gives CASSQDVWQVIAKNIQYF.

The rearrangement uses TRBV7-9 and TRBJ1-1; no firm D call. The CDR3 length is 10 residues. Trimming removed 5 bases from V and 7 bases from J, with 5 bases in between. Per the germline V gene, CDR1 is SEHNR and CDR2 is FQNEAQ (reference sequence). The CDR3 sequence is CASSAGEAFF. Here the CDR3 DNA reads TGTGCCAGCAGCGCGGGTGAAGCTTTCTTT.

The J gene is TRBJ2-2, the V gene TRBV5-4, with a possible D match to TRBD2 (7 bases). Trimming cost V 4 bases and J 4 bases, with 14 bases left between them. Germline V CDR1 and CDR2: SGHNT, YYREEE (reference sequence). CDR3 length: 15 residues. The CDR3 here is CASSRGAVATGELFF. DNA for the CDR3: TGTGCCAGCAGCCGGGGGGCGGTGGCCACCGGGGAGCTGTTTTTT.

The chain uses TRBV7-9 and TRBJ1-1; TRBD1 agrees at 7 bases. V was pared by 5 bases and J by 4 bases, with 4 bases of the junction left unmatched. Per the germline V gene, CDR1 is SEHNR and CDR2 is FQNEAQ (reference sequence). The CDR3 has 13 amino acids. Here the CDR3 DNA reads TGTGCCAGCAGCCTGACAGGGACCACTGAAGCTTTCTTT. It translates to CASSLTGTTEAFF. Combining the CDR3 with reference TRBV7-9 and TRBJ1-1 gives the whole variable domain DTGVSQNPRHKITKRGQNVTFRCDPISEHNRLYWYRQTLGQGPEFLTYFQNEAQLEKSRLLSDRFSAERPKGSFSTLEIQRTEQGDSAMYLCASSLTGTTEAFFGQGTRLTVV.

The chain employs TRBV19 and TRBJ1-2; a possible D gene is TRBD1 (6 bases). Deletions cut 5 bases from V and 4 bases from J, with 17 bases between. The CDR3 totals 15 residues. The germline gives CDR1 LNHDA, CDR2 SQIVND (reference sequence). CDR3 amino acids: CASSPGQPYAYGYTF. DNA for the CDR3: TGTGCCAGTAGTCCTGGACAGCCGTACGCCTATGGCTACACCTTC.